This note documents a single T cell receptor beta chain sequence. The antigen it binds to is not known. A junction boundary mismatches the germline segment, possibly from a read error. This sample is drawn from a study of tumor and adjacent non-tumor tissue in lung cancer (dated by TCRdb to 2016 to 2019). Regarding the study in general: Of the cohort, 11 to 12 patients had adenocarcinoma, 2 had squamous cell carcinoma and 1 had small cell lung cancer. The approximately 15 patients were aged roughly 30 to 80 years, included ten or so men and 5 women, and had TNM stage I to III disease. Sequencing generated a total of roughly 130 million productive TCRbeta reads, averaging roughly 4.4 million reads per sample. Bulk TCRbeta repertoires were compared between lung tumor tissue and matched distant non-tumor lung tissue obtained from 15 lung cancer patients. About 30 paired specimens, one tumor and one normal lung sample per patient, were profiled by TCRbeta CDR3 sequencing.

Overall results and qualifications from the work: The top 100 clones made up a significantly larger cumulative share of the repertoire in normal lung than in tumor tissue. Because peripheral blood was not sequenced, blood TCRbeta repertoires in the lung cancer patients of the study were not examined. The sequencing platform is not named in the methods, and unique molecular identifiers are not mentioned. Significantly higher TCR diversity was found in younger patients, and higher tumor TCR diversity was associated with shorter overall and disease-free survival. TCR diversity (inverse Simpson) was significantly higher in tumor than in normal lung tissue (roughly 430 vs 170, P = 0.0075, Mann-Whitney U test). With only about 16 patients in the cohort, the authors noted that larger samples and more detailed clinical data are needed.

Bulk unsorted tissue served as the source for RNA extraction, and RNA quality was assessed using a NanoDrop ND-1000 and an Agilent 2100. Normal lung samples were distant non-tumor tissue taken more than 3 cm from the tumor edge. Newly diagnosed lung cancer patients without prior chemotherapy who had been admitted for thoracic surgery in China between August and November 2014 were enrolled as donors. The study excluded patients who had received radiotherapy or chemotherapy before or who had another cancer at the same time. Pieces of surgical tissue measuring about 1-2.2 cm3 were kept in RNAlater solution and stored at -80 degrees C until use. Library method: multiplex PCR. The data were produced on an Illumina HiSeq 2500. TCRbeta libraries were constructed through three rounds of nested PCR with primers (Table S4) according to protocols modified from ARM-PCR. PCR products of 200-500 bp were gel-excised and purified with the QIAquick gel extraction kit before sequencing. On the authors' methods: Trimmomatic was used to clean the reads, FLASH was used to merge the reads into complete CDR3 sequences, and MiTCR was used to assign the reads to V(D)J germline segments. Clonal diversity was computed as the inverse Simpson's index with VDJtools. In-frame sequences lacking a premature stop codon were counted as productive reads. Clones were called with MiXCR by TCRdb after fastp trimmed the public reads at Q25, and only in-frame beta chains were retained. Every distinct CDR3 protein forms one entry, paired with its most common genes and DNA. The V and J calls, along with clone size, are taken from TCRdb and not from the paper's own processing. This sample has about 60,000 distinct CDR3 sequences in its table, and roughly 60% of those were observed once. More than 30% of the sample lies in the top ten.

From the cysteine through the phenylalanine, the CDR3 covers 15 amino acids. The DNA shown is the 45-base CDR3, in frame from base 1. Based on the germline V gene, the CDR1 and CDR2 sequences are MGHRA and YSYEKL. The sequence derives from a man aged 70-80 years with non-small cell lung cancer. Sequenced: distant non-tumor lung tissue. The chain uses TRBV4-1 and TRBJ1-1, with the D segment identity uncertain. The nucleotide sequence reads TGCGCCAGCAGCCAAGGTCAAAAGGGCAACACTGAAGCCTTCTTT. Translated, it reads CASSQGQKGNTEAFF.